These T cell receptor beta chains were read from a single sample in a study of cytomegalovirus exposure and HLA in healthy donors. Using immunoSEQ multiplex PCR, the repertoire was profiled, and TCRdb retains in-frame clones only, with some absent. The data contain tens of thousands of clones, approximately 93% of them seen just once; the ten biggest clones take up 0.65% to 0.7%. Sequencing was performed on PBMCs. These receptors were collected from a man aged 18 to 29 in good health and CMV-seronegative. Both conserved end residues are part of each CDR3. D genes are given only for firm matches. A row's size may be missing; if present it is once, few, many or a size class.

v_gene	d_gene	abundance	j_gene	CDR3nt	CDR3aa
TRBV28	.	.	TRBJ2-5	TGTGCCAGCAGTTCCCGGGGAGTGGAGACCCAGTACTTC	CASSSRGVETQYF
TRBV6-5	TRBD1	.	TRBJ2-7	TGTGCCAGCAGTTACCACCGGGACAGGGGTTACGAGCAGTACTTC	CASSYHRDRGYEQYF
TRBV6-6	TRBD1	.	TRBJ1-2	TGTGCCAGCGGAAACAGGGGGCTCTTGAACTATGGCTACACCTTC	CASGNRGLLNYGYTF
TRBV6-1	.	.	TRBJ1-1	TGTGCCAGCAGACTCAACTCGAACACTGAAGCTTTCTTT	CASRLNSNTEAFF
TRBV5-4	TRBD2	.	TRBJ2-1	TGTGCCAGCAGGGACGGGACTAGCGTTACCTACAATGAGCAGTTCTTC	CASRDGTSVTYNEQFF
TRBV30	.	.	TRBJ1-4	TGTGCCTGGAGTGTACAGGGAGATGAAAAACTGTTTTTT	CAWSVQGDEKLFF
TRBV11-2	.	.	TRBJ1-6	TGTGCCAGTGAAGCGCAGGGGCTGGGTTCACCCCTCCACTTT	CASEAQGLGSPLHF
TRBV6-5	TRBD1	.	TRBJ1-2	TGTGCCAGCAGGTCGACAGGGGGCGTAAGCGGCTACACCTTC	CASRSTGGVSGYTF
TRBV7-9	TRBD1	.	TRBJ1-5	TGTGCCAGCAGCTTATTAGGACAGGGAAATCAGCCCCAGCATTTT	CASSLLGQGNQPQHF
TRBV6-4	.	.	TRBJ2-7	TGTGCCAGCAGTGCGGGGGATTCCTACGAGCAGTACTTC	CASSAGDSYEQYF
TRBV10-3	TRBD2	.	TRBJ2-4	TGTGCCATCAGTTCGGGACTAGCGGGAGGAGACGCCAAAAACATTCAGTACTTC	CAISSGLAGGDAKNIQYF
TRBV30	.	once	TRBJ1-2	TGTGCCTGGAGCCAATCAGGAGGTCGCACCTTC	CAWSQSGGRTF
TRBV7-9	TRBD2	.	TRBJ2-3	TGTGCCAGCAGCTTCGTGACTAGCGGGAGGGCAGGCACAGATACGCAGTATTTT	CASSFVTSGRAGTDTQYF
TRBV29-1	TRBD1	.	TRBJ1-2	TGCAGCGCCTTGGGCCAGGGGGCCTCCCACTATGGCTACACCTTC	CSALGQGASHYGYTF
TRBV27	.	.	TRBJ2-2	TGTGCCAGCAGTTTGGGGCTGGGGACCGGGGAGCTGTTTTTT	CASSLGLGTGELFF
TRBV5-8	TRBD1	few	TRBJ1-4	TGTGCCAGCAGTTCCGGGGACAGAAGAAATGAAAAACTGTTTTTT	CASSSGDRRNEKLFF
TRBV5-4	.	.	TRBJ2-4	TGTGCCAGCAGCTTGGACCCAGTCGACATTCAGTACTTC	CASSLDPVDIQYF
TRBV13	TRBD2	.	TRBJ2-7	TGTGCCAGCAGCCCCCCAACGGGACTAGCGGGTACCTACGAGCAGTACTTC	CASSPPTGLAGTYEQYF